This T cell receptor (beta chain) was captured in a study of T cell changes during pregnancy in multiple sclerosis. Clones were sequenced by immunoSEQ multiplex PCR, and TCRdb holds only the in-frame ones, with some missing. The sample comprises tens of thousands of clones, roughly 94% of which are singletons, and approximately 1.5% rests with the top ten. This receptor was taken from a female donor with multiple sclerosis, enrolled in a pregnancy study. The starting material was peripheral blood, obtained after pregnancy.

CDR3 sequence: CASSIGPGVETQYF. In DNA form, the CDR3 reads TGTGCCAGTAGTATCGGGCCAGGGGTGGAGACCCAGTACTTC. The chain joins TRBV19 to TRBJ2-5; tentatively, D is TRBD1 (6 bases). Trimming stripped 3 bases from V and 5 bases from J, with 13 bases between. Germline V CDR1 and CDR2: LNHDA, SQIVND (reference sequence). The CDR3 has 14 residues. Variable domain in full (rest from reference TRBV19 and TRBJ2-5): DGGITQSPKYLFRKEGQNVTLSCEQNLNHDAMYWYRQDPGQGLRLIYYSQIVNDFQKGDIAEGYSVSREKKESFPLTVTSAQKNPTAFYLCASSIGPGVETQYFGPGTRLLVL.